The T cell receptor beta chain described here comes from a study of shared clonotypes between healthy human individuals. The trim removed 5 bases at V and 5 bases at J, leaving 10 bases unmatched. Germline V gene lookup returns CDR1 SEHNR and CDR2 FQNEAQ (reference sequence). The CDR3 is made up of 16 amino acids. This clone has just one count. The antigen is unknown. The naive CD8 subset, CD45RO-negative cells positively selected for CCR7, excluded terminally differentiated effector memory CD45RA+ cells. All the donors were Caucasian adults who lived in Nashville, Tennessee. Only in-frame clones appear in the TCRdb table, and some are missing; sequencing was by immunoSEQ multiplex PCR. The sample carries millions of clones, 85% to 95% recorded once. Findings and limits, study-wide: Clonotype sharing among donors was expected to depend on sequencing depth.

The TCR originated in a man aged 18 to 29 in good health. Some clones in this sample may be carry-over from other donors' samples. J is TRBJ2-2 and V is TRBV7-9, with TRBD2 matching 8 bases. The sequencing input was naive CD8+ T cells from PBMCs. DNA for the CDR3: TGTGCCAGCAGCCCCCCCCAAGCGGGAGCAACCGGGGAGCTGTTTTTT. This gives the protein CASSPPQAGATGELFF.